The entry that follows covers one TCR beta chain sequence. The data derive from a study of blood T cell repertoires in COVID-19. Study in general: Spain, Italy and the United States supplied samples that represented acute and convalescent COVID-19.

The CDR3 has 14 residues. Per germline, CDR1 KGHSH and CDR2 LQKENI. Trimming at V came to 6 bases and at J to 7 bases, leaving 5 bases not matched to a gene. Under the authors' procedure: The assay estimated nucleated cells by amplifying reference gene primers. Repertoires were generated with immunoSEQ multiplex PCR, while TCRdb's copy carries only in-frame clones and drops some. V and J calls and clone size are those listed in that table; D and trimming were worked out from the DNA. Altogether some 700,000 clones are present, 70% to 90% being singletons, with the ten largest covering under 0.3%. V gene TRBV18 combines with J gene TRBJ1-4, with 10 bases fitting TRBD1. Material: peripheral blood. This TCR came from a young woman with acute or convalescent COVID-19. The CDR3 region is CASSRDRGAEKLFF. CDR3 in DNA: TGTGCCAGCTCGCGGGACAGGGGAGCTGAAAAACTGTTTTTT.